Given below is one TCR beta chain in context. Its cognate antigen is unknown. Measured with immunoSEQ multiplex PCR; TCRdb has only the in-frame clones, and not every one. The profile shows hundreds of thousands of clones, approximately 95% of them singletons. The naive CD8 subset, CD45RO-negative cells positively selected for CCR7, excluded terminally differentiated effector memory CD45RA+ cells. The V gene's germline CDR1 is SGHTS and CDR2 YDEGEE. The CDR3 extends over 16 amino acids. The junction had 14 bases not matched to a gene; V was cut back by 4 bases and J by 5 bases. This sample stems from a study of shared clonotypes between healthy human individuals. Study-wide results and caveats: What naive subsets generally showed was a larger estimated richness than memory subsets showed. Sampling used blood alone; tissue repertoires probably differ.

This clonotype originated in a woman in her twenties or thirties in good health. The specimen was naive CD8+ T cells sorted from blood. The rearrangement uses TRBV5-8 and TRBJ2-5; the match to TRBD1 covers 7 bases. CDR3 protein: CASSPETTGLWETQYF. As DNA, the CDR3 is TGTGCCAGCAGCCCTGAAACGACAGGGTTGTGGGAGACCCAGTACTTC. Supplemented by reference TRBV5-8 and TRBJ2-5, the full variable domain reads EAGVTQSPTHLIKTRGQQATLRCSPISGHTSVYWYQQALGLGLQFLLWYDEGEERNRGNFPPRFSGRQFPNYSSELNVNALELEDSALYLCASSPETTGLWETQYFGPGTRLLVL.